This entry describes one TCR beta chain. TCRdb's copy holds only in-frame clones and misses some; the assay was immunoSEQ multiplex PCR. The data contain about 320,000 clones, approximately 85% of them seen just once; the ten biggest clones take up just over 7%. The data were obtained in a study of blood T cell repertoires in COVID-19. Study-level information: Material from acute and convalescent COVID-19 was sourced from the United States, Italy and Spain.

This TCR came from a human donor in a cohort sampled during active COVID-19. Specimen: peripheral blood.

CDR3 bases: TGTGCCAGTAACCCGGGACAGCTCATTGCAGATACGCAGTATTTT. It yields the protein CASNPGQLIADTQYF. The chain links TRBV19 to TRBJ2-3; 7 bases map to TRBD1. J gave up 4 bases and V 7 bases, and 11 bases lay outside the gene matches. Germline loops: CDR1 LNHDA, CDR2 SQIVND (reference sequence). CDR3 length: 15 amino acids.